This T cell receptor (beta chain) was sequenced during a study of blood T cell repertoires in COVID-19. This CDR3 spans 15 amino acids. Germline V gene lookup returns CDR1 SGHRS and CDR2 YFSETQ. The V segment lost 7 bases and the J segment 8 bases; nucleotides outside the gene matches: 16. Only in-frame clones appear in the TCRdb table, and some are missing; sequencing was by immunoSEQ multiplex PCR. The sample includes around 140,000 clones, approximately 86% of them seen just once. The chain joins TRBV5-1 to TRBJ2-3; 7 bases agree with TRBD1. Sample: peripheral blood. The receptor was derived from a woman aged 70-85 years with COVID-19, enrolled during active disease. CDR3 sequence: CASRPRQGNLVTQYF. CDR3 DNA sequence: TGCGCCAGCCGCCCGCGACAGGGTAATCTCGTTACGCAGTATTTT.